One and the same sample provided the 18 T cell receptor beta chains below, sequenced in a study of regulatory T cells in long-lasting Graves disease. The time point here: newly diagnosed GD, antithyroid drugs for less than 3 months. Following extraction of RNA from PBMCs, that RNA was used to make the TCR library. Library construction for TCR beta used iRepertoire HTBI primers and Arm-PCR of CDR3 regions. MiXCR, run by TCRdb on the multiplex PCR reads, gives a single entry per CDR3 protein. The profile shows some 350,000 distinct CDR3 sequences, roughly 17% of them singletons. These data also formed part of another study, on T cells in Graves' hyperthyroidism and ophthalmopathy.

The material was peripheral blood mononuclear cells (PBMCs), obtained at new diagnosis, from a patient treated with antithyroid drugs. The receptors were sampled from a woman aged 18-29 years with Graves disease.

This clonotype came up many times. The V call is TRBV5-4, the J call TRBJ1-1, with D perhaps matching TRBD1 (6 bases). With 0 bases removed from V and 6 bases from J, the gap between germline ends came to 12 bases. The CDR3 sequence is 14 residues long. Per germline, CDR1 SGHNT and CDR2 YYREEE (reference sequence). The CDR3 nucleotides are TGTGCCAGCAGCTTGGAACAGGGTAACGCTGAAGCTTTCTTT. Amino acids: CASSLEQGNAEAFF.

Many counts were recorded for this clonotype. This CDR3 reads CASSLDGTPYNEQFF. The CDR3 DNA reads as TGTGCCAGCAGCTTAGATGGAACACCCTACAATGAGCAGTTCTTC. The chain employs TRBV11-2 and TRBJ2-1; D call uncertain. The CDR3 is 15 residues long. Germline V gene lookup returns CDR1 SGHAT and CDR2 FQNNGV. V was pared by 0 bases and J by 2 bases, with 8 bases between.

The V gene is TRBV20-1, the J gene TRBJ2-4; TRBD1 matches 7 bases. This CDR3 is 16 amino acids long. J lost 3 bases, V lost 6 bases, and 14 bases had no gene match. The germline V gene encodes CDR1 DFQATT and CDR2 SNEGSKA (reference sequence). CDR3: CSAKTGIVEDKNIQYF. The CDR3 DNA follows: TGCAGTGCCAAGACAGGGATCGTCGAGGACAAAAACATTCAGTACTTC.

There are many counts of this clonotype. The rearrangement links TRBV7-9 to TRBJ2-1; a possible D gene is TRBD1 (6 bases). Germline CDR1 reads SEHNR; CDR2 reads FQNEAQ (reference sequence). This CDR3 has 15 residues. Between the trimmed V and J ends, which lost 5 bases and 6 bases, there was a span of 17 bases. The CDR3 sequence is CASSPGGLGGNEQFF. As DNA, the CDR3 is TGTGCCAGCAGCCCCGGTGGGCTAGGGGGCAATGAGCAGTTCTTC.

This clonotype was found many times. The V gene is TRBV11-2, the J gene TRBJ2-1; 9 bases map to TRBD2. CDR3 length: 18 residues. After removal of 3 bases from V and 6 bases from J, the junction contained 15 bases not matched to a gene. From germline, CDR1 is SGHAT and CDR2 FQNNGV. This CDR3 is CASSFAPQAGGLSNEQFF. The CDR3 nucleotides read TGTGCCAGCAGCTTCGCTCCACAAGCGGGGGGCCTGTCCAATGAGCAGTTCTTC.

In its sample, this clonotype was seen many times. This chain uses TRBV7-9 with TRBJ2-5; no clear D gene. Deletions cut 5 bases from V and 2 bases from J, with 12 bases between. Germline CDR1 SEHNR, CDR2 FQNEAQ (reference sequence). This CDR3 is 14 amino acids long. The CDR3 bases are TGTGCCAGCAGCACCCGCTTAGGGCAAGAGACCCAGTACTTC. It codes for CASSTRLGQETQYF.

V gene TRBV2 combines with J gene TRBJ1-1, with 12 positions matching TRBD1. In germline, CDR1 is SNHLY, CDR2 FYNNEI. This CDR3 has 12 residues. Trimming took 8 bases from V and 6 from J; bases not matched to a gene: 1. The CDR3 sequence is CASRDRGPEAFF. CDR3 bases: TGTGCCAGCCGGGACAGGGGGCCTGAAGCTTTCTTT.

This chain connects TRBV19 to TRBJ1-2; no clear D gene. CDR1 and CDR2 (germline): LNHDA, SQIVND (reference sequence). V was cut by 7 bases and J by 3 bases, with 12 bases left in between. CDR3 length: 13 amino acids. CDR3 DNA sequence: TGTGCCAGTACCGATCTTTCGGACTATGGCTACACCTTC. It is translated as CASTDLSDYGYTF. Using reference TRBV19 and TRBJ1-2 for the parts outside the CDR3, the full variable domain is DGGITQSPKYLFRKEGQNVTLSCEQNLNHDAMYWYRQDPGQGLRLIYYSQIVNDFQKGDIAEGYSVSREKKESFPLTVTSAQKNPTAFYLCASTDLSDYGYTFGSGTRLTVV.

V gene TRBV5-4 combines with J gene TRBJ2-2; D is unclear. With 4 bases removed from V and 6 bases from J, the gap between germline ends came to 10 bases. Germline CDR1 is SGHNT and CDR2 is YYREEE (reference sequence). The CDR3 length is 13 residues. The CDR3, as DNA: TGTGCCAGCAGCGCCGTGGGGTCCGGGGAGCTGTTTTTT. Translated: CASSAVGSGELFF.

This clonotype was recorded at least ten times. The J gene is TRBJ1-4, the V gene TRBV28, with unresolved D. The CDR3 totals 11 residues. Trimming took off 5 bases at V and 7 bases at J, with 5 bases between the two ends. CDR1 is MDHEN and CDR2 is SYDVKM in the germline V gene. CDR3 loop: CASSRTEKLFF. For the CDR3, the DNA is TGTGCCAGCAGTCGGACTGAAAAACTGTTTTTT.

There are many counts of this clonotype. The CDR3 reads CASSRNPGVKNIQYF. DNA of the CDR3: TGTGCCAGCAGTCGTAATCCCGGAGTCAAAAACATTCAGTACTTC. The chain combines TRBV2 with TRBJ2-4, with no clear D. Germline V gene sequence: CDR1 SNHLY, CDR2 FYNNEI. Trimming left V 5 bases short and J 3 bases short, with 14 bases between. This CDR3 is built from 15 residues.

This clonotype was detected ten times or more. The gene calls are TRBV12-3 or TRBV12-4 and TRBJ2-1; 13 nucleotides line up with TRBD2. V lost 0 bases and J lost 7; bases outside the gene matches: 0. The CDR3 runs 15 residues. The CDR3 region is CASSLAGLAGNEQFF. The CDR3 nucleotides are TGTGCCAGCAGTTTAGCGGGACTAGCGGGGAATGAGCAGTTCTTC.

This clonotype occurred many times. Germline and junction disagree at one end, which may indicate a read error. J is TRBJ2-1 and V is TRBV11-2, with D possibly matching TRBD1 (6 bases). CDR1 and CDR2 from the germline V gene are SGHAT and FQNNGV. The CDR3 is made up of 15 amino acids. The DNA of the CDR3 is TGCGCCAGCAGCTTGGGGGCGAGCTCCTACAATGAGCAGTTCTTC. Translation: CASSLGASSYNEQFF.

This clonotype was recorded at least ten times. V usage is TRBV29-1 and J usage is TRBJ1-1, with TRBD1 matching over 7 bases. V was pared by 0 bases and J by 3 bases, with 4 bases of the junction left unmatched. CDR3 size: 14 residues. Germline V gives CDR1 SQVTM, CDR2 ANQGSEA. The CDR3 here is CSVEDHRGYTEAFF. DNA of the CDR3: TGCAGCGTTGAAGATCACAGGGGATACACTGAAGCTTTCTTT.

This clonotype was seen repeatedly, ten times or more. V usage is TRBV3-1 and J usage is TRBJ1-1; a possible D gene is TRBD1 (5 bases). V lost 4 bases to trimming and J lost 0 bases, with 12 bases between them. Germline values: CDR1 LGHDT, CDR2 YNNKEL (reference sequence). CDR3 size: 15 residues. CDR3 in amino acids: CASSRQGSMNTEAFF. CDR3 sequence (DNA): TGTGCCAGCAGCCGGCAGGGCAGCATGAACACTGAAGCTTTCTTT.

CDR3 sequence (DNA): TGCGCCAGCAGCTTAGGGTCAGCCGGAGTTGTGGAGACCCAGTACTTC. As protein: CASSLGSAGVVETQYF. This sequence joins TRBV5-1 and TRBJ2-5; D remains unclear. The CDR3 covers 16 residues. Trimming left V 2 bases short and J 5 bases short, with 19 bases between. CDR1 and CDR2 (germline): SGHRS, YFSETQ.

This clonotype was picked up a small number of times. The chain joins TRBV2 to TRBJ2-3; the match to TRBD2 covers 8 bases. Germline V gene sequence: CDR1 SNHLY, CDR2 FYNNEI. The length of the CDR3 is 14 residues. J gave up 3 bases and V 6 bases, and 5 bases lay outside the gene matches. The DNA of the CDR3 is TGTGCCAGCAGCGGACCTAGCGGGACAGATACGCAGTATTTT. Protein sequence: CASSGPSGTDTQYF. Combining the CDR3 with reference TRBV2 and TRBJ2-3 gives the whole variable domain EPEVTQTPSHQVTQMGQEVILRCVPISNHLYFYWYRQILGQKVEFLVSFYNNEISEKSEIFDDQFSVERPDGSNFTLKIRSTKLEDSAMYFCASSGPSGTDTQYFGPGTRLTVL.

This clonotype was seen a handful of times. The chain couples TRBV12-3 or TRBV12-4 to TRBJ2-1, with D uncertain. The CDR3 is made up of 13 amino acids. Trimming took 6 bases from V and 5 from J, leaving 11 bases between them. CDR3 DNA: TGTGCCAGCAGGCCATCGACAAACAATGAGCAGTTCTTC. Its translation is CASRPSTNNEQFF.